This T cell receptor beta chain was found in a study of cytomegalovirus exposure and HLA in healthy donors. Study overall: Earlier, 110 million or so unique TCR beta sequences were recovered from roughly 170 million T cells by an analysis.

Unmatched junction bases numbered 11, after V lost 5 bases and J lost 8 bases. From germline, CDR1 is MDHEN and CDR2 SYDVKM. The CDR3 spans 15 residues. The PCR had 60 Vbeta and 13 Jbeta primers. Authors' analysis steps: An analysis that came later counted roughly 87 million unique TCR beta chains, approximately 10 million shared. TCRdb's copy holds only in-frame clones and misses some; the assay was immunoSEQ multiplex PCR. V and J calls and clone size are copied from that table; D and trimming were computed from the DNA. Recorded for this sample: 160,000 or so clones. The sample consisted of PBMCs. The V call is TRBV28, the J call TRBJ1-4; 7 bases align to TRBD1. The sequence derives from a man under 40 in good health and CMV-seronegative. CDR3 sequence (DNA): TGTGCCAGCAGTCCCGGGACAGCCGAAGAGGAAAAACTGTTTTTT. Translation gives CASSPGTAEEEKLFF.